The clone carrying this T cell receptor beta chain was found once. The antigen remains undetermined. The source of the sample is a study of a mutant IDH1 vaccine in newly diagnosed glioma. Findings and limits, study-wide: Of all patients, around 93% showed vaccine-induced immune responses. Pseudoprogression showed no apparent link to changes in top peripheral T cell clonotypes.

Looked up from germline, CDR1 is GTSNPN and CDR2 is SVGIG (reference sequence). The CDR3 has 15 residues. The V gene end was trimmed by 4 bases and the J gene end by 4 bases; junction bases not matched to a gene: 10. Time point noted: baseline, week 1 (first vaccination visit). Sample treatment: pre-vaccination baseline after standard-of-care therapy. Here immunoSEQ multiplex PCR was the method, and the copy in TCRdb shows in-frame clones only, minus some. The sample has 25,000 to 35,000 clones; 75% to 90% are singletons. The chain combines TRBV30 with TRBJ2-3; 8 positions match TRBD2. This sequence was found in a woman aged 40 to 50 with glioma. Sequenced here: PBMCs, sampled from a glioma patient treated with radiotherapy, temozolomide or both. CDR3 coding DNA: TGTGCCTGGACCGCAAATTACGGGAGGGCAGATACGCAGTATTTT. This sequence encodes CAWTANYGRADTQYF.